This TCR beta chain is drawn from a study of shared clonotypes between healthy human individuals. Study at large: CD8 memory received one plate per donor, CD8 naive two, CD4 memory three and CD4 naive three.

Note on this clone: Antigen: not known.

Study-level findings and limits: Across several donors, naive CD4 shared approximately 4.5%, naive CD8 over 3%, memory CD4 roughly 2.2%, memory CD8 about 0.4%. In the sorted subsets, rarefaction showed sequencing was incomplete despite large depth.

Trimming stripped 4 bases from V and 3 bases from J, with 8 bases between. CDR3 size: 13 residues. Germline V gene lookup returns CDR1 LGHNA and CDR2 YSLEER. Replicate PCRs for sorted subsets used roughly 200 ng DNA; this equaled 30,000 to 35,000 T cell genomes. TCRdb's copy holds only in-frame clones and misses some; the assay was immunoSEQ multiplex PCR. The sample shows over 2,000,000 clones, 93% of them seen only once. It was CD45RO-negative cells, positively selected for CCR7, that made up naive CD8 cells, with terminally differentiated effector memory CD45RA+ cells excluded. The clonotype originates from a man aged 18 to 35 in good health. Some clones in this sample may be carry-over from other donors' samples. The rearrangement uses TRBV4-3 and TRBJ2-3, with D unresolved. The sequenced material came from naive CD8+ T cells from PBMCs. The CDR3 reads CASSPGTTDTQYF. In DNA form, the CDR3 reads TGCGCCAGCAGCCCCGGCACTACAGATACGCAGTATTTT.